This T cell receptor beta chain was sequenced for a study of T cell responses to AZD1222 COVID-19 vaccine. Both about-4-week and about-12-week second-dose recipients were combined. Study-level findings and limits: In a largely white British group with more females than males, clonal diversity was possibly underestimated. Only six or seven AZD1222 recipients were seropositive at baseline.

Libraries were prepared by immunoSEQ multiplex PCR; TCRdb keeps only in-frame clonotypes and omits some of them. The sample shows more than 75,000 clones, roughly four fifths of them seen only once. As concerns this clone: Its cognate antigen is unknown.

This CDR3 spans 13 amino acids. The V end was cut by 6 bases, the J end by 5 bases, with 11 bases between. The V gene's germline CDR1 is LNHDA and CDR2 SQIVND (reference sequence). V gene TRBV19 combines with J gene TRBJ1-5, with D perhaps matching TRBD1 (5 bases). The sample here was peripheral blood, taken 28 days after the second AZD1222 dose. The receptor was isolated from an adult who received the AZD1222 COVID-19 vaccine. CDR3 nucleotides: TGTGCCAGTAGCCCAGGGCGGGATCAGCCCCAGCATTTT. Residues: CASSPGRDQPQHF.